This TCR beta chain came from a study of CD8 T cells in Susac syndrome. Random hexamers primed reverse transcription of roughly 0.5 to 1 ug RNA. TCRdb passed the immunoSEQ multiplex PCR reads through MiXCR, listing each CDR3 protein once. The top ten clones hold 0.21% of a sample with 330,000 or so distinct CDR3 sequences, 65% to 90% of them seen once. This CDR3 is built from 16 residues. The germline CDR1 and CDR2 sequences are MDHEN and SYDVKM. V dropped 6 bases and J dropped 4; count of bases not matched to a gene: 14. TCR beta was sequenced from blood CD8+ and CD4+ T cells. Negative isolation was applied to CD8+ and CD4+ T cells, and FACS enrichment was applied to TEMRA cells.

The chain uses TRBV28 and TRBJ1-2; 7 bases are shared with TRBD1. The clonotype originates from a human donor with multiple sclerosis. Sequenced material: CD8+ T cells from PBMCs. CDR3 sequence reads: CASSITSGTDLYGYTF. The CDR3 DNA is TGTGCCAGCAGCATAACCTCCGGGACAGACCTCTATGGCTACACCTTC.